The following is a T cell receptor (beta chain) sequence with its context. The record originates from a study of T cell responses to AZD1222 COVID-19 vaccine. Only in-frame clones appear in the TCRdb table, and some are missing; sequencing was by immunoSEQ multiplex PCR. This table has around 130,000 clones, around 89% appearing once. This CDR3 has 14 residues. Germline V gene lookup returns CDR1 KGHSH and CDR2 LQKENI. The germline V and J ends were trimmed by 3 bases and 1 base, with 9 bases remaining between them. This receptor was identified in an adult who received the AZD1222 COVID-19 vaccine. The chain employs TRBV18 and TRBJ1-1; D is unresolved. Sequenced material: peripheral blood, taken 28 days after the second AZD1222 dose. CDR3 loop: CASSPDGPNTEAFF. Here the CDR3 DNA reads TGTGCCAGCTCACCGGACGGGCCGAACACTGAAGCTTTCTTT.